These 26 T cell receptor beta chains were all obtained from the same sample, sequenced in a study of blood T cell repertoires in COVID-19. Sequencing used immunoSEQ multiplex PCR; TCRdb keeps in-frame clones, though not all of them. The profile shows about 44,000 clones, approximately 81% of them singletons. The sample consisted of peripheral blood. The receptors were sampled from an older woman with acute or convalescent COVID-19.

This clone has more than one count but fewer than ten. V usage is TRBV30 and J usage is TRBJ1-1; perhaps TRBD1 as D (5 bases). The germline CDR1 and CDR2 sequences are GTSNPN and SVGIG (reference sequence). Trimming stripped 1 base from V and 1 base from J, with 10 bases between. This CDR3 comprises 14 residues. This CDR3 reads CAWSDAGKNTEAFF. CDR3 coding DNA: TGTGCCTGGAGTGATGCAGGGAAGAACACTGAAGCTTTCTTT.

This clone is a singleton in its sample. The rearrangement links TRBV2 to TRBJ2-2; perhaps TRBD1 as D (6 bases). Trimming removed 10 bases at V and 0 bases at J, with 12 bases between. The CDR3 extends over 14 amino acids. Germline lookup yields CDR1 SNHLY and CDR2 FYNNEI. CDR3 bases: TGTGCCACCCAGGGGATCCCGAACACCGGGGAGCTGTTTTTT. It specifies CATQGIPNTGELFF.

V is TRBV27 and J is TRBJ2-4, with D perhaps TRBD2 (5 bases). Trimming pared 6 bases from V and 0 bases from J, leaving 6 bases between. The CDR3 consists of 13 residues. Germline-derived CDR1 and CDR2 are MNHEY and SMNVEV (reference sequence). The CDR3 spells CASRDSAKNIQYF. CDR3 in DNA: TGTGCCAGCAGGGACTCAGCCAAAAACATTCAGTACTTC.

The V call is TRBV19, the J call TRBJ2-2; D ambiguous. V lost 5 bases and J 6 bases, leaving 13 bases between the germline ends. Germline V gene lookup returns CDR1 LNHDA and CDR2 SQIVND (reference sequence). This CDR3 is built from 14 residues. The CDR3 DNA follows: TGTGCCAGTAGTGTCCAGATAGACTCCGGGGAGCTGTTTTTT. This encodes CASSVQIDSGELFF.

The rearrangement uses TRBV18 and TRBJ2-1; 7 bases fit TRBD2. The CDR3 totals 17 residues. With V trimmed by 3 bases and J by 4 bases, 12 bases remained unmatched. Germline V CDR1 and CDR2: KGHSH, LQKENI. CDR3 amino acids: CASSPIFAGEEYNEQFF. CDR3 DNA sequence: TGTGCCAGCTCACCCATCTTTGCGGGAGAGGAATACAATGAGCAGTTCTTC.

This chain links TRBV19 with TRBJ1-3; D not resolved. This CDR3 is 12 amino acids long. Trimming took 8 bases from V and 2 from J, leaving 7 bases between them. Germline CDR1 and CDR2: LNHDA and SQIVND (reference sequence). In DNA form, the CDR3 reads TGTGCCAGTTCCCCGGCTGGAAACACCATATATTTT. It translates to CASSPAGNTIYF.

The sample holds a few counts of this clone. The chain uses TRBV4-1 and TRBJ1-4; TRBD1 matches 7 bases. The CDR3 sequence is 14 residues long. CDR1 and CDR2 (germline): MGHRA, YSYEKL. The V gene end was trimmed by 1 base and the J gene end by 6 bases; junction bases not matched to a gene: 2. The CDR3 loop reads CASSQGQGDEKLFF. CDR3 bases: TGCGCCAGCAGCCAAGGACAGGGTGATGAAAAACTGTTTTTT.

CDR3 nucleotides: TGTGCCACCAGCACTATAGCGTACTACAATGAGCAGTTCTTC. Protein sequence: CATSTIAYYNEQFF. The chain joins TRBV15 to TRBJ2-1; the D gene is possibly TRBD2 (5 bases). The germline V gene encodes CDR1 LNHNV and CDR2 YYDKDF (reference sequence). The CDR3 is 14 residues long. Trimming shortened V by 4 bases and J by 3 bases, and 10 bases separated the two germline ends.

The CDR3 DNA follows: TGTGCCAGCAGCCTCGGCAGGCTCTACGAGCAGTACTTC. Translated: CASSLGRLYEQYF. J is TRBJ2-7 and V is TRBV3-1 (or the pseudogene TRBV3-2), with no clear D. Germline V lookup: CDR1 LGHDT, CDR2 YNNKEL (reference sequence). The CDR3 has 13 amino acids. The V gene lost 4 bases and the J gene lost 3 bases, with 10 bases spanning the gap.

The chain carries TRBV28 and TRBJ1-6, with D uncertain. V was cut by 4 bases and J by 9 bases, with 7 bases left in between. The germline V gene has CDR1 MDHEN and CDR2 SYDVKM. The CDR3 has 12 residues. The CDR3 spells CASSSLSSPLHF. CDR3 sequence (DNA): TGTGCCAGCAGTTCGTTATCTTCACCCCTCCACTTT.

V and J are TRBV6-5 and TRBJ1-1; D remains ambiguous. The CDR3 contains 14 residues. Deletions cut 3 bases from V and 1 base from J, with 9 bases between. Germline loops: CDR1 MNHEY, CDR2 SVGAGI. DNA of the CDR3: TGTGCCAGCAGTTATTTATCCCGGAACACTGAAGCTTTCTTT. This gives the protein CASSYLSRNTEAFF.

This clone was found a few times. The J gene is TRBJ2-1, the V gene TRBV19, with 12 bases identical to TRBD2. CDR1 is LNHDA, CDR2 SQIVND, per germline (reference sequence). CDR3 length: 17 amino acids. Losses at the gene ends were 0 bases for V and 6 bases for J; bases not matched to a gene: 6. CDR3 protein: CASSIDGASGRANEQFF. The DNA for the CDR3 is TGTGCCAGTAGTATAGATGGGGCTAGCGGGAGGGCCAATGAGCAGTTCTTC. Complete variable domain (other parts from reference TRBV19 and TRBJ2-1): DGGITQSPKYLFRKEGQNVTLSCEQNLNHDAMYWYRQDPGQGLRLIYYSQIVNDFQKGDIAEGYSVSREKKESFPLTVTSAQKNPTAFYLCASSIDGASGRANEQFFGPGTRLTVL.

This chain links TRBV6-2 or TRBV6-3 with TRBJ1-5; 7 nucleotides line up with TRBD1. Losses at the gene ends were 2 bases for V and 0 bases for J; bases not matched to a gene: 10. The CDR3 extends over 18 amino acids. Germline V lookup: CDR1 MNHEY, CDR2 SVGEGT. CDR3 in DNA: TGTGCCAGCAGTTACCCCTCTCGGGACAGCAATAGCAATCAGCCCCAGCATTTT. This translates into CASSYPSRDSNSNQPQHF.

The chain recombines TRBV19 with TRBJ1-5, with a weak D call TRBD1 (5 bases). Trimming removed 6 bases from V and 6 bases from J, with 18 bases in between. Germline lookup yields CDR1 LNHDA and CDR2 SQIVND (reference sequence). The CDR3 extends over 15 amino acids. Here the CDR3 reads CASRLGTGGIQPQHF. The CDR3 DNA reads TGTGCCAGTAGACTGGGGACCGGGGGGATTCAGCCCCAGCATTTT.

The V call is TRBV2, the J call TRBJ2-3; 10 bases fit TRBD2. Germline CDR1 is SNHLY and CDR2 is FYNNEI. This CDR3 comprises 17 residues. Trimming cost V 4 bases and J 4 bases; bases outside gene matches: 11. CDR3 residues: CASSVDRASGRSDTQYF. Written as DNA, the CDR3 is TGTGCCAGCAGTGTGGATCGGGCTAGCGGGAGATCAGATACGCAGTATTTT.

The chain uses TRBV19 and TRBJ2-1; TRBD2 matches at 12 bases. The V and J ends lost 5 bases and 4 bases, in that order; junction bases with no gene match: 12. Germline values: CDR1 LNHDA, CDR2 SQIVND (reference sequence). There are 18 residues in the CDR3. The CDR3 DNA follows: TGTGCCAGTAGTCCTCCCCGGCCGGGACTAGCGGGTTACAATGAGCAGTTCTTC. Its translation is CASSPPRPGLAGYNEQFF.

The chain recombines TRBV30 with TRBJ2-1, with 8 nucleotides matching TRBD2. Germline lookup yields CDR1 GTSNPN and CDR2 SVGIG (reference sequence). V shed 0 bases and J 9 bases; nucleotides not matched to a gene: 7. This CDR3 is 14 amino acids long. CDR3 amino acids: CAWSVLSGIGEQFF. Here the CDR3 DNA reads TGTGCCTGGAGTGTACTTAGCGGGATTGGTGAGCAGTTCTTC.

This chain uses TRBV21-1 with TRBJ1-1; the table assigns TRBD1, which was not confirmed against the DNA. TRBV21-1 is a pseudogene locus. CDR3 length equals 13 residues. DNA of the CDR3: TGTGCCAGCAGCAAAGCGAGGGACAGGGAAGCTTTCTTT. This gives the protein CASSKARDREAFF.

V gene TRBV6-5 combines with J gene TRBJ2-7; D gene ambiguous. Trimming cost V 6 bases and J 1 base, with 7 bases left between them. Germline V gene sequence: CDR1 MNHEY, CDR2 SVGAGI. The CDR3 sequence is 12 residues long. The DNA for the CDR3 is TGTGCCAGCAGGCAGGATTCCTACGAGCAGTACTTC. Translated: CASRQDSYEQYF.

The chain has TRBV19 and TRBJ1-3, with D maybe TRBD1 (5 bases). V was shortened by 7 bases and J by 0 bases, with 7 bases between the two germline ends. This CDR3 is built from 13 residues. Germline CDR1 LNHDA, CDR2 SQIVND (reference sequence). The CDR3, as DNA: TGTGCCAGTAAGGACAACTCTGGAAACACCATATATTTT. Its translation: CASKDNSGNTIYF. Supplemented by reference TRBV19 and TRBJ1-3, the full variable domain reads DGGITQSPKYLFRKEGQNVTLSCEQNLNHDAMYWYRQDPGQGLRLIYYSQIVNDFQKGDIAEGYSVSREKKESFPLTVTSAQKNPTAFYLCASKDNSGNTIYFGEGSWLTVV.

The chain joins TRBV30 to TRBJ2-7; D uncertain. The V end was cut by 5 bases, the J end by 0 bases, with 5 bases between. The germline V gene encodes CDR1 GTSNPN and CDR2 SVGIG (reference sequence). CDR3 length equals 11 residues. CDR3 sequence (DNA): TGTGCCTGGGGCTCCTCCTACGAGCAGTACTTC. The encoded protein is CAWGSSYEQYF.

V and J are TRBV6-5 and TRBJ2-3, with D unresolved. The CDR3 runs to 12 residues. The V and J ends lost 11 bases and 0 bases respectively, with 9 bases between them. From germline, CDR1 is MNHEY and CDR2 SVGAGI. CDR3 sequence (DNA): TGTGCCTCTCACTTTAGCACAGATACGCAGTATTTT. This translates into CASHFSTDTQYF.

This clone was counted a few times. The chain has TRBV9 and TRBJ2-6, with 8 bases lining up with TRBD1. Germline V CDR1 and CDR2: SGDLS, YYNGEE. The CDR3 has 17 amino acids. The trim removed 0 bases at V and 2 bases at J, leaving 4 bases unmatched. CDR3 in DNA: TGTGCCAGCAGCGTAGAGGGACAGGCAACTGGGGCCAACGTCCTGACTTTC. It translates to CASSVEGQATGANVLTF.

The chain has TRBV28 and TRBJ2-7; D remains ambiguous. Germline CDR1 MDHEN, CDR2 SYDVKM. The CDR3 spans 14 residues. V shed 1 base and J shed 2 bases, with 9 bases lying between them. In DNA form, the CDR3 reads TGTGCCAGCAGTTTATCCTCAGAACCCTACGAGCAGTACTTC. It specifies CASSLSSEPYEQYF.

This chain links TRBV30 with TRBJ1-6, with D unclear. The germline V gene encodes CDR1 GTSNPN and CDR2 SVGIG (reference sequence). The ends were cut back, 7 bases at V and 12 bases at J, with 22 bases in the middle. The CDR3 length is 14 residues. Here the CDR3 DNA reads TGTGCCTTTACGTCGGTAGCCTCTGGAGGACCCCTCCACTTT. It encodes CAFTSVASGGPLHF.

The chain carries TRBV12-3 or TRBV12-4 and TRBJ1-2, with a weak D call TRBD1 (6 bases). The CDR3 is 13 residues long. V lost 3 bases to trimming and J lost 7 bases, with 12 bases between them. CDR3 in amino acids: CASSFEGGRGYTF. The CDR3 nucleotides are TGTGCCAGCAGTTTTGAGGGGGGGCGTGGCTACACCTTC.